Following are 8 T cell receptor beta chains from one sample sequenced in a study of shared clonotypes between healthy human individuals. Profiling relied on immunoSEQ multiplex PCR, and the TCRdb table lists in-frame clones only, not all of them. This table holds about 770,000 clones, 72% found once. Sequencing was done on a sample of memory CD4+ T cells sorted from blood. Noted subset: CD45RA-negative fraction. The receptors were gathered from a woman in her thirties in good health.

In its sample, this clone was seen a few times. The V gene is TRBV20-1, the J gene TRBJ2-1; D unclear. Trimming removed 7 bases from V and 6 bases from J, with 7 bases in between. Germline V gene sequence: CDR1 DFQATT, CDR2 SNEGSKA (reference sequence). There are 10 residues in the CDR3. The CDR3 region has the DNA TGCAGTGGGGCTAGCAATGAGCAGTTCTTC. Its protein is CSGASNEQFF.

The chain uses TRBV2 and TRBJ1-5; D gene unclear. The V end lost 7 bases, the J end lost 6 bases, and 16 bases lay between the germline ends. CDR3 length: 14 amino acids. CDR1 and CDR2 (germline): SNHLY, FYNNEI. The CDR3 nucleotides are TGTGCCAGCAATAGTTGGGAAGGATTTCAGCCCCAGCATTTT. Protein sequence: CASNSWEGFQPQHF.

The J gene is TRBJ1-2, the V gene TRBV5-1; TRBD1 is a possible D gene (5 bases). CDR3 length equals 14 residues. Germline loops: CDR1 SGHRS, CDR2 YFSETQ. V shed 4 bases and J shed 6 bases, with 16 bases lying between them. CDR3 DNA: TGCGCCAGCAGCATGTCGGGGCCCCCAGATGGCTACACCTTC. Protein sequence: CASSMSGPPDGYTF.

The rearrangement links TRBV2 to TRBJ1-1; 7 bases align to TRBD1. With V trimmed by 1 base and J by 2 bases, 4 bases remained unmatched. Germline V gene sequence: CDR1 SNHLY, CDR2 FYNNEI. The CDR3 runs 15 residues. For the CDR3, the DNA is TGTGCCAGCAGTGAAGGGGGACAGCCCAACACTGAAGCTTTCTTT. Protein product: CASSEGGQPNTEAFF.

The chain links TRBV9 to TRBJ1-2; D may be TRBD1 (5 bases). V was clipped by 0 bases and J by 0 bases, with 18 bases between them. The CDR3 contains 18 residues. Germline V gene data show CDR1 as SGDLS and CDR2 as YYNGEE. The DNA for the CDR3 is TGTGCCAGCAGCGTAGTAGTTCCCGGGACCGATTCTAACTATGGCTACACCTTC. Residues: CASSVVVPGTDSNYGYTF.

Notes on this clone: Given a much more abundant clone one base away, this may be a read error. This chain joins TRBV5-1 and TRBJ2-1, with D unresolved. With 4 bases removed from V and 0 bases from J, the gap between germline ends came to 11 bases. The CDR3 spans 15 residues. Per germline, CDR1 SGHRS and CDR2 YFSETQ. CDR3 in DNA: TGCGCCAGCAGCGAAGACTCGAGCTCCTACAATGAGCAGTTCTTC. It is translated as CASSEDSSSYNEQFF.

This clone came up a few times. This chain joins TRBV18 and TRBJ2-7; TRBD1 is a possible D gene (6 bases). V was shortened by 6 bases and J by 5 bases, with 20 bases between the two germline ends. The CDR3 totals 15 residues. The germline V gene has CDR1 KGHSH and CDR2 LQKENI. DNA for the CDR3: TGTGCCAGCTCGACACAGGGTAGACAAGGCGACGAGCAGTACTTC. Amino acids: CASSTQGRQGDEQYF.

This clone was detected once. The genes are TRBV7-3 and TRBJ1-2; D not resolved. Germline assignment: CDR1 SGHTA and CDR2 FQGTGA. The CDR3 sequence is 13 residues long. V gave up 5 bases and J gave up 7 bases, with 14 bases separating them. The CDR3 region is CASSPQRDFGYTF. The DNA of the CDR3 is TGTGCCAGCAGCCCACAGCGGGATTTTGGCTACACCTTC.